Following are 9 T cell receptor beta chains from one sample sequenced in a study of blood T cell repertoires in COVID-19. Assay used: immunoSEQ multiplex PCR; TCRdb lists only in-frame clones, some missing. The sample lists 130,000 to 150,000 clones; approximately 83% were seen once. What was sequenced was peripheral blood. The receptors were sampled from a woman aged 55 to 70 with COVID-19, enrolled during active disease.

The chain uses TRBV30 and TRBJ1-2; TRBD1 is a possible D gene (5 bases). The CDR3 runs 13 residues. The germline V and J ends were trimmed by 3 bases and 4 bases, with 12 bases remaining between them. Germline V gene data show CDR1 as GTSNPN and CDR2 as SVGIG (reference sequence). The CDR3 nucleotides are TGTGCCTGGAGGGAGGGGAGGCCCTATGGCTACACCTTC. It codes for CAWREGRPYGYTF.

J is TRBJ2-2 and V is TRBV10-3, with a weak D call TRBD2 (5 bases). The V end lost 3 bases, the J end lost 3 bases, and 17 bases lay between the germline ends. This CDR3 is 17 amino acids long. CDR1 ENHRY and CDR2 SYGVKD come from the germline V gene. In nucleotides, the CDR3 is TGTGCCATCAGTGACCCACTGCGAGGGTCTGACACCGGGGAGCTGTTTTTT. Translation gives CAISDPLRGSDTGELFF.

The chain is built from TRBV7-8 and TRBJ2-5; no clear D. V was clipped by 6 bases and J by 5 bases, with 10 bases between them. Germline V lookup: CDR1 SGHVS, CDR2 FQNEAQ. There are 12 residues in the CDR3. CDR3 sequence reads: CASSFEWETQYF. CDR3 in DNA: TGTGCCAGCAGTTTCGAGTGGGAGACCCAGTACTTC.

Remarks on this clone: The DNA is omitted, as the CDR3 cannot be located on it reliably, and the CDR3 follows TCRdb's listing. The V call is TRBV13, the J call TRBJ2-2; no check of the table's D call, TRBD2, against the DNA was made. The CDR3 extends over 13 residues, inclusive of both ends. CDR1 PRHDT and CDR2 FYEKMQ come from the germline V gene (reference sequence). This CDR3 is CASSTSNTGELFF.

The chain combines TRBV20-1 with TRBJ1-2, with D tentatively TRBD1 (5 bases). The CDR3 is 16 amino acids. Germline V CDR1 and CDR2: DFQATT, SNEGSKA (reference sequence). Trimming took off 3 bases at V and 2 bases at J, with 19 bases between the two ends. CDR3 in amino acids: CSASIPAGRRNYGYTF. The CDR3 nucleotides are TGCAGTGCTAGTATCCCCGCAGGGCGGCGGAACTATGGCTACACCTTC.

The J gene is TRBJ1-4, the V gene TRBV5-5, with D maybe TRBD1 (6 bases). Deletions cut 3 bases from V and 7 bases from J, with 16 bases between. The length of the CDR3 is 15 residues. Germline assignment: CDR1 SGHKS and CDR2 YYEKEE (reference sequence). The CDR3 DNA follows: TGTGCCAGCAGCTCCACAGGGAGCCCGACTGAAAAACTGTTTTTT. As protein: CASSSTGSPTEKLFF.

This clone showed up just once. The chain carries TRBV7-3 and TRBJ2-3, with 8 bases that match TRBD2. From germline, CDR1 is SGHTA and CDR2 FQGTGA. V shed 6 bases, J shed 2 bases, and the junction held 7 bases outside the gene matches. The CDR3 consists of 15 residues. In nucleotides, the CDR3 is TGTGCCAGCAGTTTACTAGCGGAGAACACAGATACGCAGTATTTT. Translating it yields CASSLLAENTDTQYF.

The V call is TRBV4-3, the J call TRBJ1-3, with 10 bases fitting TRBD1. V was pared by 3 bases and J by 0 bases, with 8 bases of the junction left unmatched. CDR3 length: 18 residues. CDR1 is LGHNA, CDR2 YSLEER, per germline. The CDR3 bases are TGCGCCAGCAGCCACAGGAAGGGGACAGGGGACTCTGGAAACACCATATATTTT. Translation: CASSHRKGTGDSGNTIYF.

This clone was seen a single time. This sequence joins TRBV2 and TRBJ2-1, with a tentative D call TRBD2 (5 bases). V was clipped by 6 bases and J by 2 bases, with 5 bases between them. CDR3 length: 12 residues. Germline values: CDR1 SNHLY, CDR2 FYNNEI. The CDR3 DNA sequence: TGTGCCAGCAGCGGGACCTACAATGAGCAGTTCTTC. Its translation: CASSGTYNEQFF.